This T cell receptor (beta chain) was identified during a study of cytomegalovirus exposure and HLA in healthy donors. PCR involved 60 Vbeta and 13 Jbeta primers. Assay: immunoSEQ multiplex PCR; the TCRdb copy retains only in-frame clones and omits some. The sample holds over 150,000 clones, 84% seen once. The V segment lost 1 base and the J segment 2 bases; nucleotides outside the gene matches: 4. This CDR3 is 16 amino acids long. Germline CDR1 MGHRA, CDR2 YSYEKL. Overall study results and limits: Some public TCRs appeared in many individuals, while most sequences were rare. CMV serostatus was the only immune exposure information that was available.

With respect to this clone: Its antigen is as yet unknown.

This receptor was identified in a boy between 2 and 10 years old in good health and CMV-seronegative. The specimen was PBMCs. The chain links TRBV4-1 to TRBJ2-5; TRBD2 matches 10 bases. The CDR3 is CASSQASGGGQETQYF. The CDR3 DNA is TGCGCCAGCAGCCAAGCAAGCGGGGGGGGTCAAGAGACCCAGTACTTC.